These 9 T cell receptor beta chains share one sample of origin, sequenced in a study of CD8+ T cells in alopecia areata. Extracted from the samples, RNA was reverse transcribed into cDNA to serve as the sequencing template. Method: immunoSEQ multiplex PCR; TCRdb's copy keeps in-frame clones and lacks some. The table has about 180,000 clones, around 63% seen once. The sequencing here drew on CD4+ T cells sorted from blood, taken at week 0. The origin of the receptors is a human donor with alopecia areata.

This chain connects TRBV12-5 to TRBJ2-5; tentative D call: TRBD1 (6 bases). The CDR3 covers 12 residues. The V end lost 1 base, the J end lost 10 bases, and 10 bases lay between the germline ends. Germline CDR1 and CDR2: LGHNT and FRNRAP. CDR3 nucleotide sequence: TGTGCTAGTGGTTTGGCTGAGGGGGACCAGTACTTC. Amino acids: CASGLAEGDQYF.

In this sample, this clone turned up a few times. V usage is TRBV6-5 and J usage is TRBJ2-1; TRBD2 is a possible D gene (6 bases). Trimming removed 6 bases from V and 10 bases from J, with 10 bases in between. The CDR3 spans 11 residues. Per germline, CDR1 MNHEY and CDR2 SVGAGI. CDR3: CASSRGTEQFF. The CDR3 DNA reads TGTGCCAGCAGCCGGGGGACCGAGCAGTTCTTC.

The V gene is TRBV27, the J gene TRBJ2-3; D remains unclear. V lost 5 bases and J 5 bases, leaving 17 bases between the germline ends. The CDR3 has 15 residues. Germline V CDR1 and CDR2: MNHEY, SMNVEV (reference sequence). CDR3 loop: CASSPQLVLGDTQYF. Here the CDR3 DNA reads TGTGCCAGCAGTCCCCAGTTGGTCCTGGGAGATACGCAGTATTTT.

This chain joins TRBV29-1 and TRBJ2-6; D is perhaps TRBD2 (6 bases). Germline values: CDR1 SQVTM, CDR2 ANQGSEA. The CDR3 spans 17 residues. The V gene lost 6 bases and the J gene lost 0 bases, with 18 bases spanning the gap. The CDR3 region is CSVGGPAMSSGANVLTF. For the CDR3, the DNA is TGCAGCGTCGGGGGTCCGGCCATGAGCTCTGGGGCCAACGTCCTGACTTTC.

Only a few counts were recorded for this clone. The chain's CDR3 is CASSLSLGEQYF. The CDR3 DNA reads TGCGCCAGCAGCTTGAGTCTGGGCGAGCAGTACTTC. The rearrangement uses TRBV5-1 and TRBJ2-7; no clear D gene. V dropped 1 base and J dropped 6 bases, with 8 bases sitting between them. The CDR3 runs to 12 residues. The germline V gene has CDR1 SGHRS and CDR2 YFSETQ.

The V gene is TRBV6-5, the J gene TRBJ2-5; no clear D. CDR3 length: 13 residues. Germline-derived CDR1 and CDR2 are MNHEY and SVGAGI. Trimming cost V 5 bases and J 9 bases, with 16 bases left between them. CDR3 coding DNA: TGTGCCAGCAGTACCCTCCCCACGGCGGCCCAGTACTTC. Protein product: CASSTLPTAAQYF.

V usage is TRBV29-1 and J usage is TRBJ2-3, with D perhaps TRBD2 (6 bases). The V and J ends lost 3 bases and 1 base respectively, with 8 bases between them. CDR1 and CDR2 from the germline V gene are SQVTM and ANQGSEA. The CDR3 runs to 13 residues. The CDR3: CSVEPSGTDTQYF. DNA of the CDR3: TGCAGCGTTGAGCCTAGCGGCACAGATACGCAGTATTTT.

The gene calls are TRBV15 and TRBJ2-7; unclear D gene. The CDR3 length is 14 residues. V shed 0 bases and J shed 2 bases, with 8 bases lying between them. The germline gives CDR1 LNHNV, CDR2 YYDKDF (reference sequence). Here the CDR3 reads CATSRDDTPYEQYF. CDR3 nucleotides: TGTGCCACCAGCAGAGATGACACCCCCTACGAGCAGTACTTC.

The chain's CDR3 is CSVEGIAGGLGEQFF. DNA of the CDR3: TGCAGCGTTGAAGGAATAGCGGGGGGGTTAGGTGAGCAGTTCTTC. The rearrangement links TRBV29-1 to TRBJ2-1; 11 bases line up with TRBD2. J gave up 9 bases and V 1 base, and 8 bases lay outside the gene matches. This CDR3 has 15 residues. CDR1 SQVTM and CDR2 ANQGSEA come from the germline V gene.